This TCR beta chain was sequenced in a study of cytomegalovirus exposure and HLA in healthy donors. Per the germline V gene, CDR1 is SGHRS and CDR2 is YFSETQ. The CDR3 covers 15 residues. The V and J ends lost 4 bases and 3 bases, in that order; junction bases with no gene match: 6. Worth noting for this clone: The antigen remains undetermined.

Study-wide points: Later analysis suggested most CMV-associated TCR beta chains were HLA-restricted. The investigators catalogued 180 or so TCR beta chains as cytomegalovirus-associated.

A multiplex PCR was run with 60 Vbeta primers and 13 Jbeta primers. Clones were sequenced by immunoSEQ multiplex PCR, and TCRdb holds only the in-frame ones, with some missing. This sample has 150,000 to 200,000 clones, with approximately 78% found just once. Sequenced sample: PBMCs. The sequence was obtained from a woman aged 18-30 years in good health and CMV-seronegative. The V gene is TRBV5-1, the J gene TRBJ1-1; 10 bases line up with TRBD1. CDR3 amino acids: CASSTGQGPYTEAFF. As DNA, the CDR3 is TGCGCCAGCAGCACGGGACAGGGGCCCTACACTGAAGCTTTCTTT.